Listed here is a single T cell receptor beta chain. The antigen remains unidentified. Treatment indicated: oral pan-JAK inhibitor, 5-10 mg twice daily. Individuals with alopecia areata gave both lesional scalp punch biopsies and peripheral blood for collection. The source of the sample is a study of CD8+ T cells in alopecia areata. Study at large: Tofacitinib continued for 6 to 18 months and was then withheld for 6 months.

V was trimmed by 6 bases and J by 0 bases, leaving 8 bases between them. The germline V gene has CDR1 SGHTA and CDR2 FQGNSA. The CDR3 totals 13 residues. Reverse transcription of extracted RNA yielded cDNA, which provided the sequencing template. The data were produced by immunoSEQ multiplex PCR, yet TCRdb's version contains in-frame clones alone and is incomplete. Among roughly 190,000 clones listed, roughly 66% were seen once. Study results and caveats: Clarity of TCR sharing across patients fell short of that in mice, possibly HLA-related.

This receptor was taken from a human donor with alopecia areata. Here the sequenced sample was CD4+ T cells sorted from blood, taken at week 24, from a patient treated with tofacitinib. The chain has TRBV7-2 and TRBJ2-5; D may be TRBD1 (5 bases). This CDR3 is CASSRQYQETQYF. In nucleotides, the CDR3 is TGTGCCAGCAGTCGACAGTACCAAGAGACCCAGTACTTC.